The rows below give T cell receptor beta chains drawn from one sample of a study of technical replicates of blood from a handful of donors. TCRdb's table, derived via immunoSEQ multiplex PCR, lists solely in-frame clones and lacks some. The sample lists tens of thousands of clones, roughly 94% occurring once. The material sequenced was T cells isolated from PBMCs. These receptor sequences come from a human donor in good health. Both conserved end residues are part of each CDR3. A D gene is named only where the DNA matches it firmly. Only part of the rows carry a size: once, few, many, or a class if the clone is expanded.

clone_size: NA; v_call: TRBV6-6; d_call: NA; j_call: TRBJ2-1; cdr3_nt: TGTGCCAGCAGTTACTCGTCCACGGAGTACAATGAGCAGTTCTTC; cdr3_aa: CASSYSSTEYNEQFF
clone_size: NA; v_call: TRBV5-1; d_call: NA; j_call: TRBJ1-1; cdr3_nt: TGCGCCAGCAGCCCTCGGGGTAACACTGAAGCTTTCTTT; cdr3_aa: CASSPRGNTEAFF
clone_size: NA; v_call: TRBV9; d_call: NA; j_call: TRBJ2-1; cdr3_nt: TGTGCCAGCAGCGCCAAACTAGTCCCCCTCCTCAATGAGCAGTTCTTC; cdr3_aa: CASSAKLVPLLNEQFF
clone_size: NA; v_call: TRBV27; d_call: TRBD1; j_call: TRBJ1-4; cdr3_nt: TGTGCCAGCAGCGAGACAGGGGACGAAAAACTGTTTTTT; cdr3_aa: CASSETGDEKLFF
clone_size: NA; v_call: TRBV6-5; d_call: NA; j_call: TRBJ1-3; cdr3_nt: TGTGCCAGCAGGAGAAAGAGCTCTGGAAACACCATATATTTT; cdr3_aa: CASRRKSSGNTIYF
clone_size: NA; v_call: TRBV30; d_call: TRBD1; j_call: TRBJ1-2; cdr3_nt: TGTGCCTGGACCTTGGGACAGGCTAACTATGGCTACACCTTC; cdr3_aa: CAWTLGQANYGYTF
clone_size: NA; v_call: TRBV6-5; d_call: NA; j_call: TRBJ2-1; cdr3_nt: TGTGCCAGCATCGGCGGGAACAATGAGCAGTTCTTC; cdr3_aa: CASIGGNNEQFF
clone_size: NA; v_call: TRBV28; d_call: NA; j_call: TRBJ2-1; cdr3_nt: TGTGCCAGCAGCCTACAGCACAATGAGCAGTTCTTC; cdr3_aa: CASSLQHNEQFF
clone_size: NA; v_call: TRBV7-2; d_call: TRBD1; j_call: TRBJ1-1; cdr3_nt: TGTGCCAGCAGCTTTAACTCCGGGACAGGGGACACTGAAGCTTTCTTT; cdr3_aa: CASSFNSGTGDTEAFF
clone_size: NA; v_call: TRBV5-1; d_call: TRBD2; j_call: TRBJ2-1; cdr3_nt: TGCGCCAGCAGCTGGGTTGCCGCTAGCGGGATCCCTCGCAATGAGCAGTTCTTC; cdr3_aa: CASSWVAASGIPRNEQFF
clone_size: NA; v_call: TRBV5-1; d_call: TRBD2; j_call: TRBJ2-7; cdr3_nt: TGCGCCAGCAGCTCCAATTCCGGGACTAGCGGGCCTCCCTACGAGCAGTACTTC; cdr3_aa: CASSSNSGTSGPPYEQYF
clone_size: NA; v_call: TRBV19; d_call: NA; j_call: TRBJ1-1; cdr3_nt: TGTGCCAGTAGTTCCACCAGGGGTTACACTGAAGCTTTCTTT; cdr3_aa: CASSSTRGYTEAFF
clone_size: NA; v_call: TRBV4-1; d_call: TRBD2; j_call: TRBJ2-7; cdr3_nt: TGCGCCAGCAGCCAAGATCTTGTTTCCGGGAGGGTTCTGATCGAGCAGTACTTC; cdr3_aa: CASSQDLVSGRVLIEQYF
clone_size: NA; v_call: TRBV9; d_call: TRBD1; j_call: TRBJ2-7; cdr3_nt: TGTGCCAGCAGCGTAGATTGGGACAGGGACTACGAGCAGTACTTC; cdr3_aa: CASSVDWDRDYEQYF
clone_size: NA; v_call: TRBV14; d_call: NA; j_call: TRBJ1-1; cdr3_nt: TGTGCCAGCAGCCAAGAGTGGGTTCAGAAGACAGGTGGGGAGAACACTGAAGCTTTCTTT; cdr3_aa: CASSQEWVQKTGGENTEAFF
clone_size: NA; v_call: TRBV10-3; d_call: NA; j_call: TRBJ2-2; cdr3_nt: TGTGCCATCAGAGACAGAACCGGGGAGCTGTTTTTT; cdr3_aa: CAIRDRTGELFF
clone_size: NA; v_call: TRBV6-4; d_call: TRBD1; j_call: TRBJ2-1; cdr3_nt: TGTGCCAGCAGTGACTCGACGACGGGACAGGGTAAGGATGAGCAGTTCTTC; cdr3_aa: CASSDSTTGQGKDEQFF
clone_size: once; v_call: TRBV30; d_call: TRBD1; j_call: TRBJ2-7; cdr3_nt: TGTGCCTGGAGTGGGCTCCCAGGGCAGGGGGCTAGTTACGAGCAGTACTTC; cdr3_aa: CAWSGLPGQGASYEQYF
clone_size: NA; v_call: TRBV6-5; d_call: TRBD2; j_call: TRBJ2-5; cdr3_nt: TGTGCCAGCAGTCCAACCACTAGCGATGGGACCCAGTACTTC; cdr3_aa: CASSPTTSDGTQYF
clone_size: NA; v_call: TRBV25-1; d_call: TRBD1; j_call: TRBJ2-5; cdr3_nt: TGTGCCAGCAGTGGAGGACAGGGGGCTAAGACCCAGTACTTC; cdr3_aa: CASSGGQGAKTQYF
clone_size: NA; v_call: TRBV4-1; d_call: TRBD1; j_call: TRBJ2-1; cdr3_nt: TGCGCCAGCAGCTCCAATACCCGGGACAGCTACTACAATGAGCAGTTCTTC; cdr3_aa: CASSSNTRDSYYNEQFF
clone_size: NA; v_call: TRBV13; d_call: NA; j_call: TRBJ2-7; cdr3_nt: TGTGCCAGCAGCTTAGCAAGTAGTATCCACGAGCAGTACTTC; cdr3_aa: CASSLASSIHEQYF
clone_size: once; v_call: TRBV7-3; d_call: TRBD1; j_call: TRBJ2-7; cdr3_nt: TGTGCCAGCAGCCGACAGGGGGCCGGGGGCTACGAGCAGTACTTC; cdr3_aa: CASSRQGAGGYEQYF
clone_size: NA; v_call: TRBV28; d_call: TRBD1; j_call: TRBJ1-2; cdr3_nt: TGTGCCAGCAGTTTACAGGACAGGGGGCGAGATGGCTACACCTTC; cdr3_aa: CASSLQDRGRDGYTF
clone_size: NA; v_call: TRBV27; d_call: NA; j_call: TRBJ2-3; cdr3_nt: TGTGCCAGCAGTAGTAGCGGTAAAACCACAGATACGCAGTATTTT; cdr3_aa: CASSSSGKTTDTQYF
clone_size: NA; v_call: TRBV7-2; d_call: TRBD1; j_call: TRBJ1-2; cdr3_nt: TGTGCCAGCAGCTTAGACCGGGACAGGGTTTCTCCTAACTATGGCTACACCTTC; cdr3_aa: CASSLDRDRVSPNYGYTF
clone_size: once; v_call: TRBV6-5; d_call: NA; j_call: TRBJ1-1; cdr3_nt: TGTGCCAGCAGTTACGAGCAAAACACTGAAGCTTTCTTT; cdr3_aa: CASSYEQNTEAFF
clone_size: NA; v_call: TRBV30; d_call: NA; j_call: TRBJ2-3; cdr3_nt: TGTGCCTGGAGTGTAGGGGGGGGGCTTGATACGCAGTATTTT; cdr3_aa: CAWSVGGGLDTQYF
clone_size: NA; v_call: TRBV29-1; d_call: TRBD1; j_call: TRBJ2-7; cdr3_nt: TGCAGCGTGAAACAGGGGCTCACCTACGAGCAGTACTTC; cdr3_aa: CSVKQGLTYEQYF
clone_size: NA; v_call: TRBV28; d_call: NA; j_call: TRBJ2-7; cdr3_nt: TGTGCCAGCAGAAGCGGGCCCTACGAGCAGTACTTC; cdr3_aa: CASRSGPYEQYF
clone_size: NA; v_call: TRBV7-9; d_call: NA; j_call: TRBJ1-5; cdr3_nt: TGTGCCAGCAGCTTAGCTCCTACCGGGGGATACAGCAATCAGCCCCAGCATTTT; cdr3_aa: CASSLAPTGGYSNQPQHF
clone_size: NA; v_call: TRBV14; d_call: TRBD2; j_call: TRBJ2-5; cdr3_nt: TGTGCCAGCAACCGGCGGGGGGACCAAGAGACCCAGTACTTC; cdr3_aa: CASNRRGDQETQYF
clone_size: NA; v_call: TRBV6-1; d_call: NA; j_call: TRBJ1-5; cdr3_nt: TGTGCCAGCAGTATCAGGGGCACCAATCAGCCCCAGCATTTT; cdr3_aa: CASSIRGTNQPQHF
clone_size: NA; v_call: TRBV5-1; d_call: TRBD2; j_call: TRBJ2-1; cdr3_nt: TGCGCCAGCACTCTGCTAGCGGGAGGCTCCTACAATGAGCAGTTCTTC; cdr3_aa: CASTLLAGGSYNEQFF
clone_size: once; v_call: TRBV28; d_call: TRBD1; j_call: TRBJ2-3; cdr3_nt: TGTGCCAGCAGTTTAATGGGACAGTTCACAGATACGCAGTATTTT; cdr3_aa: CASSLMGQFTDTQYF
clone_size: NA; v_call: TRBV4-1; d_call: NA; j_call: TRBJ2-7; cdr3_nt: TGCGCCAGCAGCACTCAAGGGGCCCGCTACGAGCAGTACTTC; cdr3_aa: CASSTQGARYEQYF
clone_size: once; v_call: TRBV29-1; d_call: NA; j_call: TRBJ2-7; cdr3_nt: TGCAGCGTCCGCCTCCTAGACTACGAGCAGTACTTC; cdr3_aa: CSVRLLDYEQYF
clone_size: NA; v_call: TRBV7-2; d_call: NA; j_call: TRBJ2-7; cdr3_nt: TGTGCCAGCAGGCCTGCCGGGGTCTACGAGCAGTACTTC; cdr3_aa: CASRPAGVYEQYF
clone_size: NA; v_call: TRBV2; d_call: NA; j_call: TRBJ1-2; cdr3_nt: TGTGCCAGCAGTGCATCAGGGGATGGCTACACCTTC; cdr3_aa: CASSASGDGYTF
clone_size: NA; v_call: TRBV19; d_call: NA; j_call: TRBJ2-2; cdr3_nt: TGTGCCAGTAGTCGAGACAGGTCTGGCGGGGAGCTGTTTTTT; cdr3_aa: CASSRDRSGGELFF
clone_size: NA; v_call: TRBV9; d_call: TRBD1; j_call: TRBJ1-1; cdr3_nt: TGTGCCAGCAGTACAGGGGGTGAAGCTTTCTTT; cdr3_aa: CASSTGGEAFF
clone_size: once; v_call: TRBV4-2; d_call: TRBD2; j_call: TRBJ2-3; cdr3_nt: TGTGCCAGCAGCCCCGGGGATACTAGCGGGGGGGCCAATACGCAGTATTTT; cdr3_aa: CASSPGDTSGGANTQYF
clone_size: NA; v_call: TRBV4-1; d_call: NA; j_call: TRBJ1-1; cdr3_nt: TGCGCCAGCAGCCGTGGTGAGGACACTGAAGCTTTCTTT; cdr3_aa: CASSRGEDTEAFF
clone_size: NA; v_call: TRBV6-1; d_call: NA; j_call: TRBJ2-5; cdr3_nt: TGTGCCAGCAGTGAAAGCACAGGAGCTCAAGAGACCCAGTACTTC; cdr3_aa: CASSESTGAQETQYF
clone_size: NA; v_call: TRBV6-1; d_call: NA; j_call: TRBJ1-1; cdr3_nt: TGTGCCAGCAGTGAGGCAGGGGAGTCCGGCTACACTGAAGCTTTCTTT; cdr3_aa: CASSEAGESGYTEAFF
clone_size: NA; v_call: TRBV7-9; d_call: NA; j_call: TRBJ1-2; cdr3_nt: TGTGCCGGACGGGGGGGGCCCGACCGCGGCTACACCTTC; cdr3_aa: CAGRGGPDRGYTF
clone_size: once; v_call: TRBV2; d_call: NA; j_call: TRBJ1-3; cdr3_nt: TGTGCCAGCAGTGAATCCGGGATGGGCCTCCTCTACGGAAACACCATATATTTT; cdr3_aa: CASSESGMGLLYGNTIYF
clone_size: NA; v_call: TRBV27; d_call: NA; j_call: TRBJ2-2; cdr3_nt: TGTGCCAGCAGCCCCTGGGGGCAGCTGAACACCGGGGAGCTGTTTTTT; cdr3_aa: CASSPWGQLNTGELFF
clone_size: NA; v_call: TRBV30; d_call: NA; j_call: TRBJ2-7; cdr3_nt: TGTGCCTGGACGGGAATGAACCTAGGCGAGCAGTACTTC; cdr3_aa: CAWTGMNLGEQYF
clone_size: NA; v_call: TRBV5-1; d_call: NA; j_call: TRBJ2-1; cdr3_nt: TGCGCCAGCAGCTTGCTAGCGAGGGACAATGAGCAGTTCTTC; cdr3_aa: CASSLLARDNEQFF
clone_size: once; v_call: TRBV6-5; d_call: TRBD1; j_call: TRBJ2-7; cdr3_nt: TGTGCCAGCAGTTACGGAGCAGGGGGCGAGCAGTACTTC; cdr3_aa: CASSYGAGGEQYF
clone_size: NA; v_call: TRBV19; d_call: NA; j_call: TRBJ1-1; cdr3_nt: TGTGCCAGTATCGGACATCAGAACACTGAAGCTTTCTTT; cdr3_aa: CASIGHQNTEAFF
clone_size: few; v_call: TRBV7-3; d_call: TRBD1; j_call: TRBJ2-1; cdr3_nt: TGTGCCAGCAGCGTTAACAGGGGGAATGAGCAGTTCTTC; cdr3_aa: CASSVNRGNEQFF
clone_size: NA; v_call: TRBV4-1; d_call: NA; j_call: TRBJ1-2; cdr3_nt: TGCGCCAGCAGCCAAGAATTAAGATTTTTGGGGGCCTATGGCTACACCTTC; cdr3_aa: CASSQELRFLGAYGYTF
clone_size: NA; v_call: TRBV7-8; d_call: NA; j_call: TRBJ2-5; cdr3_nt: TGTACAAGTAGTGCGACACGTCAAGAGACCCAGTACTTC; cdr3_aa: CTSSATRQETQYF
clone_size: NA; v_call: TRBV7-8; d_call: NA; j_call: TRBJ1-3; cdr3_nt: TGTGCCAGCAGCCCCAGGTGGAACACCATATATTTT; cdr3_aa: CASSPRWNTIYF
clone_size: NA; v_call: TRBV5-4; d_call: TRBD2; j_call: TRBJ2-7; cdr3_nt: TGTGCCAGCAGCTTGGAACTAGCGGGGGGGGGCGAGCAGTACTTC; cdr3_aa: CASSLELAGGGEQYF
clone_size: NA; v_call: TRBV6-1; d_call: NA; j_call: TRBJ1-2; cdr3_nt: TGTGCCAGCAGTGAGTCGACAGGCCCTAACTATGGCTACACCTTC; cdr3_aa: CASSESTGPNYGYTF
clone_size: once; v_call: TRBV27; d_call: NA; j_call: TRBJ1-1; cdr3_nt: TGTGCCAGCAGCCGCGCCGACAGGAACACTGAAGCTTTCTTT; cdr3_aa: CASSRADRNTEAFF
clone_size: NA; v_call: TRBV4-1; d_call: NA; j_call: TRBJ2-1; cdr3_nt: TGCGCCAGCAGAGATAGATCCGATTACAATGAGCAGTTCTTC; cdr3_aa: CASRDRSDYNEQFF